The 30 T cell receptor beta chains presented below share a single source sample, sequenced in a study of shared clonotypes between healthy human individuals. Libraries were prepared by immunoSEQ multiplex PCR; TCRdb keeps only in-frame clonotypes and omits some of them. Of some 550,000 clones in the sample, around 97% are singletons; the top ten hold around 0.06%. The material sequenced was naive CD4+ T cells sorted from blood. Documented subset: CD45RA+ positively selected. These receptors originate from a woman in her twenties or thirties in good health.

This clone was seen just once. The chain employs TRBV29-1 and TRBJ2-1; perhaps TRBD2 as D (6 bases). The germline V gene encodes CDR1 SQVTM and CDR2 ANQGSEA. The CDR3 has 13 residues. Trimming removed 4 bases from V and 3 bases from J, with 10 bases in between. The CDR3 region has the DNA TGCAGCGTTGTAGATAGCGGCTACAATGAGCAGTTCTTC. Translated, it gives CSVVDSGYNEQFF.

The CDR3 nucleotides read TGTGCCACCAGCCATCCGGGACAAGCTAACTATGGCTACACCTTC. The encoded protein is CATSHPGQANYGYTF. J is TRBJ1-2 and V is TRBV15; tentatively, D is TRBD1 (6 bases). Germline V gene lookup returns CDR1 LNHNV and CDR2 YYDKDF (reference sequence). The CDR3 sequence is 15 residues long. Deletions cut 5 bases from V and 0 bases from J, with 13 bases between.

In this sample, this clone turned up once. V and J are TRBV7-2 and TRBJ1-3, with D unresolved. V lost 3 bases, J lost 0 bases, and 9 bases lay in between. The germline V gene encodes CDR1 SGHTA and CDR2 FQGNSA. CDR3 length equals 15 residues. DNA of the CDR3: TGTGCCAGCAGCTTCGCATCGGACTCTGGAAACACCATATATTTT. It translates to CASSFASDSGNTIYF.

The gene calls are TRBV4-1 and TRBJ2-5; D is unclear. Judging by the DNA end, TRBJ2-7 fits better; the J call may be wrong. This CDR3 is 15 amino acids long. Germline CDR1 MGHRA, CDR2 YSYEKL. The CDR3 coding sequence is TGCGCCAGCAGCCAAGATCGCAACGGATACTACGAGCAGTACTTC. Amino acid sequence: CASSQDRNGYYEQYF.

The chain employs TRBV6-1 and TRBJ2-3; tentative D call: TRBD2 (5 bases). The germline V gene encodes CDR1 MNHNS and CDR2 SASEGT. The CDR3 runs to 14 residues. The V end was cut by 3 bases, the J end by 3 bases, with 10 bases between. The CDR3, as DNA: TGTGCCAGCAGTGAGGTCGGGAAAACAGATACGCAGTATTTT. Its translation is CASSEVGKTDTQYF.

This clone was seen only once. The J gene is TRBJ2-7, the V gene TRBV19, with D possibly TRBD2 on 6 matching bases. This CDR3 has 16 amino acids. CDR1 LNHDA and CDR2 SQIVND come from the germline V gene (reference sequence). V dropped 4 bases and J dropped 6 bases, with 22 bases sitting between them. CDR3 in DNA: TGTGCCAGTAGTACCCCCGGGGGAGGCGGATTGATCGAGCAGTACTTC. Translating it yields CASSTPGGGGLIEQYF. Full variable domain (rest looked up from reference TRBV19 and TRBJ2-7): DGGITQSPKYLFRKEGQNVTLSCEQNLNHDAMYWYRQDPGQGLRLIYYSQIVNDFQKGDIAEGYSVSREKKESFPLTVTSAQKNPTAFYLCASSTPGGGGLIEQYFGPGTRLTVT.

The chain has TRBV29-1 and TRBJ2-7; 14 bases map to TRBD2. J was trimmed by 1 base and V by 5 bases; bases with no gene match: 4. Germline assignment: CDR1 SQVTM and CDR2 ANQGSEA. CDR3 length: 15 amino acids. CDR3 residues: CSVTRLAGGSYEQYF. In nucleotides, the CDR3 is TGCAGCGTTACGAGACTAGCGGGAGGGTCCTACGAGCAGTACTTC.

CDR3 nucleotides: TGTGCCAGCAGCTTAGTCAGGGGGTCGTCCGGGGAGCTGTTTTTT. This sequence encodes CASSLVRGSSGELFF. The chain combines TRBV11-1 with TRBJ2-2, with TRBD1 matching 7 bases. The CDR3 runs 15 residues. The germline gives CDR1 SGHAT, CDR2 FQDESV (reference sequence). With 1 base clipped from V and 6 bases from J, the junction kept 5 bases outside the gene matches.

This clone was recorded once. This rearrangement joins TRBV5-1 to TRBJ2-5, with 11 positions matching TRBD2. The germline gives CDR1 SGHRS, CDR2 YFSETQ. V shed 3 bases, J shed 4 bases, and the junction held 2 bases outside the gene matches. The length of the CDR3 is 14 residues. The chain's CDR3 is CASSSLAGGETQYF. The CDR3 DNA follows: TGCGCCAGCAGCTCTCTAGCGGGAGGAGAGACCCAGTACTTC.

This clone was picked up one time. The V and J genes are TRBV6-5 and TRBJ2-3; D perhaps matches TRBD1 (5 bases). Germline CDR1 reads MNHEY; CDR2 reads SVGAGI. The CDR3 is 13 residues long. V dropped 2 bases and J dropped 3 bases, with 6 bases sitting between them. CDR3 sequence (DNA): TGTGCCAGCAGTTACCAGGGAACAGATACGCAGTATTTT. As protein: CASSYQGTDTQYF.

The chain has TRBV18 and TRBJ1-1; TRBD1 might be the D (5 bases). The CDR3 runs to 13 residues. Trimming shortened V by 6 bases and J by 4 bases, and 12 bases separated the two germline ends. Germline V gene sequence: CDR1 KGHSH, CDR2 LQKENI. The CDR3 region has the DNA TGTGCCAGCTCGGGGACGGGGGGCACTGAAGCTTTCTTT. As protein: CASSGTGGTEAFF.

Remarks on this clone: The identical CDR3 is also encoded by other nucleotide sequences in the sample. The rearrangement uses TRBV5-1 and TRBJ2-5; D is undetermined. The CDR3 contains 13 residues. CDR1 SGHRS and CDR2 YFSETQ come from the germline V gene. V was trimmed by 0 bases and J by 5 bases, leaving 8 bases between them. CDR3 nucleotide sequence: TGCGCCAGCAGCTTGGTAGGGTCGGAGACCCAGTACTTC. Translating gives CASSLVGSETQYF. The complete variable domain, with remaining parts taken from reference TRBV5-1 and TRBJ2-5, reads KAGVTQTPRYLIKTRGQQVTLSCSPISGHRSVSWYQQTPGQGLQFLFEYFSETQRNKGNFPGRFSGRQFSNSRSEMNVSTLELGDSALYLCASSLVGSETQYFGPGTRLLVL.

The chain employs TRBV6-5 and TRBJ1-1; unclear D gene. Germline CDR1 MNHEY, CDR2 SVGAGI. The CDR3 consists of 14 residues. Trimming stripped 4 bases from V and 2 bases from J, with 11 bases between. The chain's CDR3 is CASSFTHANTEAFF. CDR3 coding DNA: TGTGCCAGCAGTTTCACTCACGCAAACACTGAAGCTTTCTTT.

This chain connects TRBV5-1 to TRBJ2-7; 13 bases are shared with TRBD2. CDR3 length: 15 amino acids. The V and J ends lost 4 bases and 2 bases, in that order; junction bases with no gene match: 3. From germline, CDR1 is SGHRS and CDR2 YFSETQ. CDR3 region: CASSKGLAGAYEQYF. The CDR3 coding sequence is TGCGCCAGCAGCAAAGGACTAGCGGGGGCCTACGAGCAGTACTTC.

This clone has only one observation. V is TRBV1 and J is TRBJ2-7; the table's D call of TRBD1 was not tested on the DNA. TRBV1 is a known pseudogene. The CDR3 is 15 residues long. CDR3 bases: TGCACCAGCAGCCAAGAAGGGGGCAACTCCTACGAGCAGTACTTC. Amino acids: CTSSQEGGNSYEQYF.

The chain couples TRBV30 to TRBJ2-5; D is unresolved. Germline values: CDR1 GTSNPN, CDR2 SVGIG (reference sequence). V lost 5 bases, J lost 2 bases, and 9 bases lay in between. The CDR3 runs to 12 residues. CDR3 in amino acids: CAWAQSQETQYF. The DNA of the CDR3 is TGTGCCTGGGCACAGTCACAAGAGACCCAGTACTTC.

The chain carries TRBV7-5 and TRBJ2-7. TRBV7-5 is listed as a pseudogene. This CDR3 has 17 amino acids. DNA of the CDR3: TGTGTCAGAAGCTTAGCCACTGGCCCCCCGAGCTCCTACGAGCAGTACTTC. This sequence encodes CVRSLATGPPSSYEQYF.

In nucleotides, the CDR3 is TGTGCCAGCAGCCAATCTACAGCGGCTGCCAATGAGCAGTTCTTC. This gives the protein CASSQSTAAANEQFF. V is TRBV16 and J is TRBJ2-1; possibly TRBD2 for D (5 bases). V was shortened by 0 bases and J by 6 bases, with 12 bases between the two germline ends. Germline values: CDR1 KGHSY, CDR2 FQNENV. The CDR3 is 15 amino acids.

This CDR3 is CASSLRRGQGQPQHF. In DNA, the CDR3 is TGTGCCAGCAGTTTACGTAGGGGGCAGGGTCAGCCCCAGCATTTT. The chain has TRBV28 and TRBJ1-5, with TRBD1 matching 7 bases. The CDR3 has 15 amino acids. Germline V gene lookup returns CDR1 MDHEN and CDR2 SYDVKM. V was pared by 2 bases and J by 6 bases, with 7 bases of the junction left unmatched.

This rearrangement joins TRBV18 to TRBJ2-7; D is perhaps TRBD1 or TRBD2 (5 bases each). The V and J ends lost 0 bases and 8 bases respectively, with 11 bases between them. Germline loops: CDR1 KGHSH, CDR2 LQKENI. This CDR3 region has 13 residues. The CDR3 protein is CASSPPIPGQQYF. In DNA form, the CDR3 reads TGTGCCAGCTCACCACCTATACCGGGACAGCAGTACTTC.

The V and J genes are TRBV18 and TRBJ2-5; 7 bases align to TRBD2. This CDR3 contains 15 residues. In germline, CDR1 is KGHSH, CDR2 LQKENI. Trimming cost V 8 bases and J 4 bases; bases outside gene matches: 13. The CDR3 sequence: CASAPQAGRVETQYF. The CDR3 DNA follows: TGTGCCAGCGCCCCCCAGGCAGGGAGGGTAGAGACCCAGTACTTC.

This clone has just a few counts. V is TRBV4-1 and J is TRBJ1-1; 7 bases line up with TRBD1. The CDR3 is 13 amino acids. The V gene's germline CDR1 is MGHRA and CDR2 YSYEKL. The J segment lost 6 bases and the V segment lost 4 bases, leaving 5 bases of the junction unmatched. This CDR3 reads CASSPGQFSEAFF. Written as DNA, the CDR3 is TGCGCCAGCAGCCCGGGACAGTTTTCTGAAGCTTTCTTT.

The CDR3 DNA reads TGTGCCAGCATCGGACCTCTAAGAAACACCATATATTTT. It is translated as CASIGPLRNTIYF. V usage is TRBV28 and J usage is TRBJ1-3; D is uncertain. This CDR3 spans 13 amino acids. The germline CDR1 and CDR2 sequences are MDHEN and SYDVKM. The V and J ends lost 7 bases and 5 bases respectively, with 12 bases between them. The full variable domain, in which reference TRBV28 and TRBJ1-3 provide the parts outside the CDR3, is DVKVTQSSRYLVKRTGEKVFLECVQDMDHENMFWYRQDPGLGLRLIYFSYDVKMKEKGDIPEGYSVSREKKERFSLILESASTNQTSMYLCASIGPLRNTIYFGEGSWLTVV.

The chain combines TRBV6-4 with TRBJ2-7; D call uncertain. This CDR3 has 13 residues. Germline V lookup: CDR1 MRHNA, CDR2 SNTAGT. V lost 4 bases, J lost 2 bases, and 9 bases lay in between. DNA of the CDR3: TGTGCCAGCAGTGTGTTGGAGACCTACGAGCAGTACTTC. Its protein is CASSVLETYEQYF.

The V and J genes are TRBV27 and TRBJ2-3; 7 nucleotides match TRBD2. Germline V gives CDR1 MNHEY, CDR2 SMNVEV (reference sequence). This CDR3 spans 14 amino acids. V shed 0 bases and J 9 bases; nucleotides not matched to a gene: 6. Here the CDR3 reads CASSLSRRGGTQYF. The CDR3 region has the DNA TGTGCCAGCAGTTTATCGAGGCGGGGAGGGACGCAGTATTTT.

V and J are TRBV30 and TRBJ2-2; D unresolved. The CDR3 consists of 13 residues. Looked up from germline, CDR1 is GTSNPN and CDR2 is SVGIG (reference sequence). Trimming pared 3 bases from V and 3 bases from J, leaving 8 bases between. Written as DNA, the CDR3 is TGTGCCTGGAGGTACGGGCACACCGGGGAGCTGTTTTTT. Its translation: CAWRYGHTGELFF. Filled out from reference TRBV30 and TRBJ2-2, the complete variable domain reads SQTIHQWPATLVQPVGSPLSLECTVEGTSNPNLYWYRQAAGRGLQLLFYSVGIGQISSEVPQNLSASRPQDRQFILSSKKLLLSDSGFYLCAWRYGHTGELFFGEGSRLTVL.

The chain employs TRBV28 and TRBJ1-1; no clear D gene. Trimming took off 1 base at V and 9 bases at J, with 9 bases between the two ends. Germline lookup yields CDR1 MDHEN and CDR2 SYDVKM. This CDR3 comprises 12 residues. The CDR3 loop is CASSLLTEKAFF. CDR3 DNA: TGTGCCAGCAGTTTATTAACGGAAAAAGCTTTCTTT.

Only one count was recorded for this clone. This chain connects TRBV2 to TRBJ2-7; D gene unclear. The V gene's germline CDR1 is SNHLY and CDR2 FYNNEI. V gave up 3 bases and J gave up 6 bases, with 9 bases separating them. The CDR3 sequence is 12 residues long. The CDR3 sequence is CASSELYREQYF. The CDR3 DNA follows: TGTGCCAGCAGTGAGTTGTATCGCGAGCAGTACTTC.

This chain connects TRBV19 to TRBJ2-7; perhaps TRBD1 as D (5 bases). The CDR3 length is 15 residues. Germline V gives CDR1 LNHDA, CDR2 SQIVND (reference sequence). The germline V and J ends were trimmed by 6 bases and 0 bases, with 15 bases remaining between them. CDR3 nucleotides: TGTGCCAGTAGCTACCGACAGTCCCCCTCCTACGAGCAGTACTTC. Translation: CASSYRQSPSYEQYF.

This clone came up once. V and J are TRBV6-6 and TRBJ2-1; D is possibly TRBD1 or TRBD2 (6 bases each). The CDR3 contains 13 residues. The germline V and J ends were trimmed by 3 bases and 9 bases, with 12 bases remaining between them. Germline V CDR1 and CDR2: MNHNY, SVGAGI (reference sequence). The CDR3 here is CASSYLGGGEQFF. CDR3 coding DNA: TGTGCCAGCAGTTATTTGGGGGGCGGTGAGCAGTTCTTC.